The present T cell receptor beta chain was sequenced within a study of T cells in Graves' hyperthyroidism and ophthalmopathy. Study-wide results and limits: The model forecast ophthalmopathy, anticipating it by a median roughly 6.5 months before onset. The majority of expanded thyroid clonotypes above 0.001 also appeared in blood.

With duration under 3 months, ophthalmopathy was active: Clinical Activity Score at least 3, NOSPECS at least 4. Used for diagnoses were clinical symptoms, serum thyroxine and TRAb, thyroid ultrasound and orbital computed tomography. RNA transcripts gave rise to amplified TCR beta CDR3 regions. Carried out on the TCR CDR3, a first-round RT-PCR used the HTBI primer set. TCRdb re-called the multiplex PCR reads through MiXCR, storing one row per CDR3 protein. The data show a few hundred thousand distinct CDR3 sequences, with less than 20% seen just once and over 35% held by the top ten. This clonotype showed up just a few times. The antigen is unknown. The germline gives CDR1 MGHRA, CDR2 YSYEKL. This CDR3 comprises 15 residues. V lost 1 base to trimming and J lost 4 bases, with 14 bases between them.

This receptor was taken from a man between 18 and 29 years old with Graves' ophthalmopathy. Sequences were obtained from blood. This rearrangement joins TRBV4-1 to TRBJ2-7; D remains unclear. CDR3 in amino acids: CASSQVRTTGYEQYF. In DNA, the CDR3 is TGCGCCAGCAGCCAAGTAAGGACCACCGGATACGAGCAGTACTTC.